What follows describes a single T cell receptor beta chain. Its cognate antigen has yet to be identified. Base qualities are not at hand, and no much larger clone is one base apart. Germline trimming: 2 bases from V, 5 bases from J; junction bases outside gene matches: 16. The CDR3 starts with the cysteine, ends with the phenylalanine, and has 19 residues. Just CDR3 DNA is preserved here, 57 bases in frame from base 1. CDR1 and CDR2 (LGHNA, YSLEER) derive from the germline V gene. The cohort consisted of approximately 690 healthy bone marrow donors. At the time of sampling, every cohort member was nominally healthy, though immune exposures that went unrecorded were likely present. The donor was CMV seropositive and belonged to the group of about 290 seropositive cohort members. A peripheral blood sample was collected from each donor, and TCR beta sequencing was performed on peripheral blood mononuclear cells. The Qiagen DNeasy Blood Extraction Kit was used to extract genomic DNA from the blood cell samples.

The receptor library was made with the immunoSEQ multiplex PCR assay. A mixture of 60 forward primers for TCR Vbeta segments and 13 reverse primers for TCR Jbeta segments was used in the multiplex PCR. A multiplex PCR assay on genomic DNA amplified the CDR3 region of rearranged TCR beta genes. The Illumina HiSeq System was used to sequence the amplified TCR beta libraries as 87-base-pair reads. On the authors' methods: A later analysis tallied some 79 million unique TCR beta chains across the 640 or so repertoires, and some 12 million of those chains were shared by two or more donors. To remove PCR and sequencing errors, raw reads were error-corrected and collapsed into unique sequences using a nearest-neighbor algorithm that merged closely related sequences. Alignment of CDR3 sequences to IMGT reference sequences was used to assign V, D and J gene segments. For a sequence to be retained, a match of at least six nucleotides to both a V gene segment and a J gene segment was required. Rearrangements were classified as productive when the CDR3 lacked stop codons and remained in frame with V and J, and all other rearrangements were classified as non-productive. Following IMGT convention, CDR3 was defined as the stretch from the second conserved V-encoded cysteine up to the conserved J-encoded phenylalanine. The earlier analysis of fewer than 750 of the donors excluded sequences that lacked an unambiguous match to a single V gene segment. In an earlier analysis of approximately 550 of the donors, V segments were called functional above 56.7% productive rearrangements and were called segregating when the between-donor standard deviation exceeded 5%. A statistical classification framework was developed to diagnose cytomegalovirus status using the catalog of TCR beta chain sequences. In a later analysis, V and J genes were assigned by comparing TCR nucleotide sequences against IMGT/GENE-DB human TR gene sequences. A later analysis assigned CDR3 sequences and most-parsimonious VDJ recombination scenarios with the TCRdist pipeline. In a later analysis, each TCR beta chain was defined by its CDR3 amino acid sequence together with its V-gene family, and reads without a unique V-gene family were excluded. As a way to deal with suspected cross-contamination and a sequencing artifact, a later analysis dropped 450 to 600 nucleotide sequences that were highly shared and had low generation probability. In a later analysis, a clonal expansion index was calculated for each public chain from normalized within-repertoire ranks of inferred template counts. A later analysis computed generation probabilities with a VDJ recombination model fitted to out-of-frame rearrangements, and checked the results against IGoR. A later analysis scored TCR-TCR, TCR-HLA and TCR-CMV co-occurrence with hypergeometric tests, applying a repertoire-size bias correction to TCR pairs. To estimate false discovery rates, a later analysis permuted the HLA or CMV assignments 20 times. In a later analysis, co-occurring TCRs were grouped using DBSCAN, with TCRdist sequence similarity added in when clustering inside HLA-allele-positive subsets. Repertoires with fewer than 30,000 or more than 120,000 public chains were left out of co-occurrence clustering, as were five repertoires with anomalous nucleotide sharing. The source is immuneACCESS, and TCRdb retained only in-frame sequences with V and J called. Part of the clones is not carried over; for the studies checked, unresolved V genes explain less than half of this, and the remainder is unexplained. V and J calls and clone size follow that table, whereas D and trimming were derived from the DNA. Counted in this sample were more than 95,000 clones; 78% of them appeared once. The ten largest clones represent approximately 10% of the sample.

This sample was included in a study of cytomegalovirus exposure and HLA in healthy donors (dated by TCRdb to 2017 to 2019). Context from the whole study: In an earlier analysis of about 560 of the donors, 276 Gb of sequence data and some 100 million unique TCR beta sequences from 150 million to 200 million T cells were reported. Donor age, sex, ethnicity and CMV serostatus were collected together with the repertoire data. A later genetic analysis took genome-wide SNP genotypes for about 60% of the roughly 670 donors and used that subset as a discovery cohort. To predict cytomegalovirus infection status, the study brought together high-throughput TCR immunosequencing, statistical association of individual TCRs with disease status, and machine learning. In a later analysis, previously published TCR beta repertoires from 500 to 750 donors were re-analyzed and high-resolution HLA genotyping was added so that TCR occurrence patterns could be studied. To decide whether each TCR beta V gene segment behaved as functional or pseudogenic, an earlier analysis of some 540 of the donors relied on high-throughput TCR beta sequencing. A handful of DR-DQ haplotypes were handled as single units for association and clustering because linkage in the cohort was strong. The later analysis used no new phenotypic data to find candidate immune exposures, relying instead on TCR beta sequences and their occurrence across donors. Typing coverage differed by locus: A, B, C, DRB1 and DQB1 were typed in roughly 620-640 donors, DQA1 in 500 to 550, DPA1 in 600 to 610, and DPB1 in approximately 450. The study profiled the T cell repertoires of about 640 subjects by immunosequencing and related them to cytomegalovirus serostatus. The aim of the study was to test whether cataloging public T cell receptors could identify signatures of past pathogen exposure. Both class I and class II loci were covered by HLA typing, at four-digit resolution. Among about 400 genotyped donors of the cohort, an average of about 220,000 unique TCR beta nucleotide sequences was sequenced per donor, of which about 19% were non-productive. An early release covering 500 to 750 HLA-typed donors comprised about 300 gigabases of sequencing data and roughly 86 million unique TCR sequences. Along with the approximately 620-subject first cohort, a separate validation cohort of over 90 different subjects was used. Of the approximately 400 genotyped donors, over 80% were placed in the genetic ancestry cluster associated with self-reported Caucasian donors. All discovery cohort repertoires had been generated using a single sequencing platform.

Here is what the overall study found, with its caveats: Three of the identified cytomegalovirus-associated TCR beta chains were confirmed in vitro to be specific for cytomegalovirus antigens. The sequencing pipeline was judged likely to have produced a cluster of highly shared sequence variants as a technical artifact. A further reported finding was that TCR beta sequences accurately predicted the HLA-A and HLA-B alleles for most subjects in the first cohort. According to a later analysis, parvovirus B19, influenza, CMV and Epstein-Barr virus appeared linked to several top co-occurrence clusters. Because counts were too low, some 17 rarely observed V segments, including chromosome 9 orphons, were left out of the earlier analysis of over 550 of the donors. In an earlier analysis of over 550 of the donors, most TCR beta V segments were observed in productive rearrangements about 87% or about 30% of the time, broadly matching IMGT annotations. A later analysis found that TCR association rates varied across HLA loci, with DRB1 alleles showing the most associated TCRs and HLA-C alleles the fewest. While some public TCRs were present in many individuals, most TCR sequences turned up only very rarely across donors. The only immune exposure information available for the cohort was CMV serostatus. In this cohort, only TCR beta chains were sequenced, and detectable features were limited by the absence of alpha or paired-chain data. In a later analysis, most CMV-associated TCR beta chains were found to appear HLA-restricted, with HLA associations seemingly driven largely by CMV exposure. Linkage disequilibrium might explain the correlated functional status among segregating V segments, but an unknown experimental factor could not be excluded. Presence/absence analyses assumed roughly uniform sequencing depth across donors, an assumption that may not hold. Specific HLA alleles were associated with 18,000 or so TCR beta sequences at a false discovery rate of 0.05 in a later analysis. Some IMGT-functional V segments, including TRBV6-2 and TRBV6-3, could not be distinguished by the 87-base-pair reads and were therefore excluded. In a later analysis, HLA-associated TCR beta chains were found to be more clonally expanded and to have lower generation probabilities than equally common non-associated chains. A later genetic analysis reported fewer N-insertions in productive TCRs among donors in an Asian-associated ancestry cluster than the approximately 700-donor mean. The authors suggested that the approach could potentially be generalized to other disease states and immunological phenotypes. When HLA alleles, especially DR and DQ, strongly co-occurred, attributing TCR associations to individual alleles was difficult. The study listed approximately 160 TCR beta chains as associated with cytomegalovirus. In both the original and validation cohorts, the classifier was reported to diagnose cytomegalovirus status with high specificity and sensitivity. In a later genetic analysis, a missense DCLRE1C variant was associated with V-gene and J-gene trimming of TCR beta chains, and the association was replicated in an independent cohort. HLA typing was unavailable for some donors at each locus, so association tests used only the typed subset.

Sequenced: PBMCs. The clonotype was recovered from a man aged 25-40 years in good health and CMV-seropositive. Rearrangement joined TRBV4-3 to TRBJ2-1; a stretch of 9 junction bases matches TRBD1. CDR3 reads: CASSQIPYQPGQGNNEQFF. The base sequence is TGCGCCAGCAGCCAAATACCATACCAACCGGGACAGGGTAACAATGAGCAGTTCTTC.